Listed below are T cell receptor beta chains from one sample, sequenced in a study of T cells after yellow fever vaccination. TCRdb processed the 5' RACE reads anew with MiXCR; each CDR3 protein has one entry. The table shows 200,000 to 300,000 distinct CDR3 sequences, with around 6.7% occurring only once. The sequencing here drew on CD4+ T cells sorted from PBMCs, taken on the day of the yellow fever booster vaccination. These receptors were taken from a man under 40 who received the YFV17D yellow fever vaccine. CDR3s include the opening cysteine and the closing phenylalanine or tryptophan. The D gene is left open where the match is weak. The size field is filled for only some rows; it gives once, few, many or a size class.

J gene	V gene	D gene	clone size	CDR3 DNA	CDR3 protein
TRBJ2-1	TRBV5-1	TRBD2	few	TGCGCCAGCAGCTCCCTAGCGGGAGATGAGCAGTTCTTC	CASSSLAGDEQFF
TRBJ2-3	TRBV7-2	NA	many	TGTGCCAGCAGCTTAGAACCCCCTATGACAGATACGCAGTATTTT	CASSLEPPMTDTQYF
TRBJ2-7	TRBV5-1	NA	few	TGCGCCACCACCGGGCCTTCCACCTACGAGCAGTACTTC	CATTGPSTYEQYF
TRBJ2-3	TRBV7-8	NA	NA	TGTGCCAGCAGTATCTGGGGCAGAGGCACAGATACGCAGTATTTT	CASSIWGRGTDTQYF
TRBJ2-3	TRBV28	TRBD2	NA	TGTGCCAGCAGTTTTCCAGGGACTAGCGGGAGGGTTCGGTATTTT	CASSFPGTSGRVRYF
TRBJ1-4	TRBV19	TRBD1	NA	TGTGCCAGTAGTTTTTCCCCCGGACAGGGAAAAACAACTAATGAAAAACTGTTTTTT	CASSFSPGQGKTTNEKLFF
TRBJ2-3	TRBV20-1	NA	NA	TGCAGTGGCGTGAAGCGGAGCGGCACAGATACGCAGTATTTT	CSGVKRSGTDTQYF
TRBJ1-2	TRBV6-1	NA	many	TGTGCCAGCAGTGGGCAGGTCGATGGCTACACCTTC	CASSGQVDGYTF
TRBJ2-1	TRBV19	NA	NA	TGTGCCAGTACGTCACGGTCGGGCTATGAGCAGTTCTTC	CASTSRSGYEQFF
TRBJ2-6	TRBV30	NA	NA	TGTGCCTGGGCGATCACAGGGACTGGGGCCAACGTCCTGACTTTC	CAWAITGTGANVLTF
TRBJ2-7	TRBV7-9	NA	few	TGTGCCAGCAGCTTAGACACTGATTACGAGCAGTACTTC	CASSLDTDYEQYF
TRBJ2-3	TRBV5-1	NA	NA	TGCGCCATCCAGCATAGCACAGATACGCAGTATTTT	CAIQHSTDTQYF
TRBJ2-7	TRBV10-2	TRBD2	NA	TGCGCCAGCACCGGGACTAGCTACGAGCAGTACTTC	CASTGTSYEQYF
TRBJ2-5	TRBV15	NA	NA	TGTGCCACCAGCAGAGATCTACACCAAGAGACCCAGTACTTC	CATSRDLHQETQYF
TRBJ2-5	TRBV20-1	NA	few	TGCAGTGCTAGCCCGGGAGCGAGGGGGGGGACCCAGTACTTC	CSASPGARGGTQYF
TRBJ2-5	TRBV5-5	TRBD1	NA	TGTGCCAGCAGCTTTGGTGATATGGGACAGGGAGAGACCCAGTACTTC	CASSFGDMGQGETQYF
TRBJ2-2	TRBV5-5	TRBD2	many	TGTGCCAGCAGCTTCTCGATCGGGACTAGCGGGATAACCGGGGAGCTGTTTTTT	CASSFSIGTSGITGELFF
TRBJ1-2	TRBV7-9	NA	NA	TGTGCCAGCAGCGTAAACCTCAGGGATGGCTACACCTTC	CASSVNLRDGYTF
TRBJ2-3	TRBV20-1	TRBD2	NA	TGCAGTGCTTGGACTAGCGGGCGCACAGATACGCAGTATTTT	CSAWTSGRTDTQYF
TRBJ2-3	TRBV27	TRBD1	NA	TGTGCCAGCAGTTTAAAGGGGGCTAGCACAGATACGCAGTATTTT	CASSLKGASTDTQYF
TRBJ2-5	TRBV20-1	NA	few	TGCAGTGCTAGAGATGGGACGGGAGCCCGGGAGACCCAGTACTTC	CSARDGTGARETQYF
TRBJ2-7	TRBV28	NA	many	TGTGCCAGCAGTTTAACTGCGGGCTCCTACGAGCAGTACTTC	CASSLTAGSYEQYF
TRBJ2-6	TRBV19	TRBD1	NA	TGTGCCAGTACCGGGACAGGGTTATCTGGGGCCAACGTCCTGACTTTC	CASTGTGLSGANVLTF
TRBJ2-1	TRBV6-2/TRBV6-3	TRBD2	many	TGTGCCAGCAGTTACCGATTCGGTTTAATTGGCGGGAGTAAGTATGAGCAGTTCTTC	CASSYRFGLIGGSKYEQFF
TRBJ2-3	TRBV29-1	TRBD1	NA	TGCAGCGGTACCAGGACAGGGGCCACAGATACGCAGTATTTT	CSGTRTGATDTQYF